What follows are 25 T cell receptor beta chains derived from one specimen sequenced in a study of shared clonotypes between healthy human individuals. The assay was immunoSEQ multiplex PCR, and TCRdb's table has in-frame clones only and misses some. The table shows about a million clones, with about 74% occurring only once. The sample consisted of memory CD4+ T cells sorted from blood. Subset: CD45RA-negative fraction. These TCRs come from a man aged 18-30 years in good health.

The chain has TRBV19 and TRBJ2-2, with D possibly TRBD1 on 5 matching bases. The CDR3 length is 13 residues. Trimming removed 5 bases from V and 6 bases from J, with 10 bases in between. Germline loops: CDR1 LNHDA, CDR2 SQIVND (reference sequence). The CDR3 coding sequence is TGTGCCAGTAGTTACCAGGGCTCCGGGGAGCTGTTTTTT. Translation gives CASSYQGSGELFF.

J is TRBJ1-1 and V is TRBV7-2; no clear D gene. V was pared by 6 bases and J by 1 base, with 6 bases between. There are 12 residues in the CDR3. From germline, CDR1 is SGHTA and CDR2 FQGNSA. CDR3 amino acids: CASRKGNTEAFF. Written as DNA, the CDR3 is TGTGCCAGCAGAAAGGGGAACACTGAAGCTTTCTTT. Full variable domain (outside the CDR3, taken from reference TRBV7-2 and TRBJ1-1): GAGVSQSPSNKVTEKGKDVELRCDPISGHTALYWYRQSLGQGLEFLIYFQGNSAPDKSGLPSDRFSAERTGGSVSTLTIQRTQQEDSAVYLCASRKGNTEAFFGQGTRLTVV.

On this clone: With only one base between it and a far larger clone, this is likely a read error. The chain couples TRBV5-4 to TRBJ2-3, with TRBD2 matching over 9 bases. This CDR3 is 15 amino acids long. From germline, CDR1 is SGHNT and CDR2 YYREEE (reference sequence). J lost 2 bases, V lost 3 bases, and 4 bases had no gene match. The CDR3 here is CASSSRLAATDTQYF. As DNA, the CDR3 is TGTGCCAGCAGCTCGAGACTAGCGGCCACAGATACGCAGTATTTT.

The chain joins TRBV5-1 to TRBJ2-1, with TRBD2 matching over 7 bases. Germline V gives CDR1 SGHRS, CDR2 YFSETQ. After removal of 3 bases from V and 5 bases from J, the junction contained 2 bases not matched to a gene. This CDR3 has 13 residues. The CDR3 is CASSWTSNNEQFF. The DNA of the CDR3 is TGCGCCAGCAGCTGGACTAGTAACAATGAGCAGTTCTTC.

V and J are TRBV18 and TRBJ2-7; 8 bases are shared with TRBD2. Per germline, CDR1 KGHSH and CDR2 LQKENI. The trim removed 2 bases at V and 6 bases at J, leaving 3 bases unmatched. This CDR3 region has 13 residues. This CDR3 reads CASSPVAGSEQYF. The CDR3 coding sequence is TGTGCCAGCTCACCAGTAGCGGGAAGCGAGCAGTACTTC.

This clone was counted a single time. Additional DNA sequences in this sample encode the identical CDR3. CDR3 sequence reads: CASSYRPNQPQHF. The DNA for the CDR3 is TGTGCCAGTAGCTACAGACCTAATCAGCCCCAGCATTTT. This sequence joins TRBV19 and TRBJ1-5; no clear D. Trimming left V 6 bases short and J 4 bases short, with 10 bases between. Germline V gives CDR1 LNHDA, CDR2 SQIVND (reference sequence). The CDR3 has 13 residues.

This clone was seen more than once but under ten times. The CDR3: CASSLSGLAGGEQYF. The CDR3 DNA follows: TGTGCCAGCAGCTTATCGGGTCTAGCGGGAGGGGAGCAGTACTTC. The chain joins TRBV7-9 to TRBJ2-7, with 12 bases matching TRBD2. Germline CDR1 reads SEHNR; CDR2 reads FQNEAQ (reference sequence). After removal of 2 bases from V and 7 bases from J, the junction contained 6 bases not matched to a gene. This CDR3 has 15 residues.

This chain uses TRBV7-2 with TRBJ1-5; D call uncertain. Trimming left V 2 bases short and J 4 bases short, with 12 bases between. The germline V gene has CDR1 SGHTA and CDR2 FQGNSA. This CDR3 has 15 amino acids. CDR3 coding DNA: TGTGCCAGCAGCTTAAGCAGTCAAGGGAATCAGCCCCAGCATTTT. As protein: CASSLSSQGNQPQHF. Combining the CDR3 with reference TRBV7-2 and TRBJ1-5 gives the whole variable domain GAGVSQSPSNKVTEKGKDVELRCDPISGHTALYWYRQSLGQGLEFLIYFQGNSAPDKSGLPSDRFSAERTGGSVSTLTIQRTQQEDSAVYLCASSLSSQGNQPQHFGDGTRLSIL.

The gene calls are TRBV9 and TRBJ1-6; D is unresolved. The germline V gene has CDR1 SGDLS and CDR2 YYNGEE. The CDR3 is 14 amino acids. The V end lost 2 bases, the J end lost 9 bases, and 12 bases lay between the germline ends. Here the CDR3 reads CASSVRTDASPLHF. The CDR3 region has the DNA TGTGCCAGCAGCGTTCGGACGGACGCTTCACCCCTCCACTTT.

The rearrangement joins TRBV19 to TRBJ2-1; D is tentatively TRBD1 or TRBD2 (6 bases each). Deletions cut 6 bases from V and 9 bases from J, with 21 bases between. Germline V gene lookup returns CDR1 LNHDA and CDR2 SQIVND (reference sequence). This CDR3 region has 15 residues. CDR3 DNA: TGTGCCAGTAGCCACATGGCGGGACACAACGCTGAGCAGTTCTTC. It is translated as CASSHMAGHNAEQFF.

The CDR3 spells CASSLERFSSGNTIYF. The CDR3 nucleotides read TGTGCCAGCAGTTTGGAGCGCTTTAGCTCTGGAAACACCATATATTTT. This chain uses TRBV28 with TRBJ1-3, with D unresolved. V lost 3 bases to trimming and J lost 0 bases, with 12 bases between them. From germline, CDR1 is MDHEN and CDR2 SYDVKM. The CDR3 is 16 amino acids. The variable domain in full, completed from reference TRBV28 and TRBJ1-3, reads DVKVTQSSRYLVKRTGEKVFLECVQDMDHENMFWYRQDPGLGLRLIYFSYDVKMKEKGDIPEGYSVSREKKERFSLILESASTNQTSMYLCASSLERFSSGNTIYFGEGSWLTVV.

V is TRBV11-2 and J is TRBJ2-5, with 9 bases identical to TRBD2. J gave up 5 bases and V 5 bases, and 6 bases lay outside the gene matches. The CDR3 covers 14 residues. CDR1 SGHAT and CDR2 FQNNGV come from the germline V gene. The CDR3 bases are TGTGCCAGCAGCCGCGGGAGGGGTATTGAGACCCAGTACTTC. This sequence encodes CASSRGRGIETQYF.

This clone has a single count. The chain carries TRBV7-2 and TRBJ2-5, with a possible D match to TRBD1 (5 bases). V lost 2 bases and J 1 base, leaving 11 bases between the germline ends. Germline lookup yields CDR1 SGHTA and CDR2 FQGNSA. The CDR3 extends over 15 amino acids. In DNA form, the CDR3 reads TGTGCCAGCAGCTTAATGTCAGGGCCCCAAGAGACCCAGTACTTC. Its protein is CASSLMSGPQETQYF. Combining the CDR3 with reference TRBV7-2 and TRBJ2-5 gives the whole variable domain GAGVSQSPSNKVTEKGKDVELRCDPISGHTALYWYRQSLGQGLEFLIYFQGNSAPDKSGLPSDRFSAERTGGSVSTLTIQRTQQEDSAVYLCASSLMSGPQETQYFGPGTRLLVL.

The chain recombines TRBV13 with TRBJ1-2, with 7 bases matching TRBD1. The germline V gene encodes CDR1 PRHDT and CDR2 FYEKMQ (reference sequence). V shed 6 bases and J 8 bases; nucleotides not matched to a gene: 9. The CDR3 runs 13 residues. CDR3 loop: CASRLRTGRGYTF. CDR3 bases: TGTGCCAGCAGACTAAGGACAGGCAGAGGCTACACCTTC.

This chain uses TRBV7-9 with TRBJ2-3; 11 nucleotides agree with TRBD2. The CDR3 runs to 16 residues. The trim removed 5 bases at V and 3 bases at J, leaving 7 bases unmatched. CDR1 is SEHNR and CDR2 is FQNEAQ in the germline V gene (reference sequence). CDR3 protein: CASSQISGRATDTQYF. The DNA of the CDR3 is TGTGCCAGCAGCCAGATTAGCGGGAGGGCGACAGATACGCAGTATTTT. The full variable domain, in which reference TRBV7-9 and TRBJ2-3 provide the parts outside the CDR3, is DTGVSQNPRHKITKRGQNVTFRCDPISEHNRLYWYRQTLGQGPEFLTYFQNEAQLEKSRLLSDRFSAERPKGSFSTLEIQRTEQGDSAMYLCASSQISGRATDTQYFGPGTRLTVL.

The J gene is TRBJ2-1, the V gene TRBV29-1, with 8 bases aligning to TRBD2. Looked up from germline, CDR1 is SQVTM and CDR2 is ANQGSEA. J was trimmed by 4 bases and V by 6 bases; bases with no gene match: 5. This CDR3 contains 13 residues. The CDR3 region has the DNA TGCAGCGTAATAGCGGGACTGTACAATGAGCAGTTCTTC. Protein: CSVIAGLYNEQFF.

This chain links TRBV5-1 with TRBJ1-5; tentatively, D is TRBD1 (5 bases). The CDR3 has 15 amino acids. V lost 5 bases and J 5 bases, leaving 17 bases between the germline ends. CDR1 is SGHRS, CDR2 YFSETQ, per germline. CDR3: CASSSGVGDYQPQHF. The CDR3 DNA reads TGCGCCAGCAGTTCCGGGGTAGGGGACTATCAGCCCCAGCATTTT.

V usage is TRBV6-1 and J usage is TRBJ2-7, with D possibly TRBD2 on 5 matching bases. Germline lookup yields CDR1 MNHNS and CDR2 SASEGT. The CDR3 has 13 residues. V was trimmed by 6 bases and J by 5 bases, leaving 14 bases between them. The chain's CDR3 is CASSKERANEQYF. The CDR3 DNA is TGTGCCAGCAGCAAAGAGAGGGCTAACGAGCAGTACTTC.

V usage is TRBV9 and J usage is TRBJ2-3; unclear D gene. The V gene's germline CDR1 is SGDLS and CDR2 YYNGEE. The CDR3 extends over 12 amino acids. V was pared by 1 base and J by 8 bases, with 8 bases between. The CDR3 here is CASSVSAGTQYF. The DNA of the CDR3 is TGTGCCAGCAGCGTATCGGCCGGTACGCAGTATTTT. Full variable domain (outside the CDR3, taken from reference TRBV9 and TRBJ2-3): DSGVTQTPKHLITATGQRVTLRCSPRSGDLSVYWYQQSLDQGLQFLIQYYNGEERAKGNILERFSAQQFPDLHSELNLSSLELGDSALYFCASSVSAGTQYFGPGTRLTVL.

This clone has just one count. The CDR3, as DNA: TGTGCCAGCCGGCCCATCGGCTATGGCTACACCTTC. Amino acids: CASRPIGYGYTF. The rearrangement uses TRBV6-5 and TRBJ1-2; D is uncertain. Germline loops: CDR1 MNHEY, CDR2 SVGAGI. V was shortened by 8 bases and J by 4 bases, with 11 bases between the two germline ends. This CDR3 comprises 12 residues.

Of note for this clone: A much larger clone is a single base away; this may be a read error. The chain carries TRBV6-1 and TRBJ2-4, with D unresolved. The CDR3 is 16 amino acids. V lost 1 base to trimming and J lost 0 bases, with 10 bases between them. Germline assignment: CDR1 MNHNS and CDR2 SASEGT. As DNA, the CDR3 is TGTGCCAGCAGTGAAGGGGAACACCTAGCCAAAAACATTCAGTACTTC. It is translated as CASSEGEHLAKNIQYF.

The chain uses TRBV11-2 and TRBJ2-1, with 9 bases that match TRBD2. The CDR3 is 17 residues long. V shed 0 bases, J shed 7 bases, and the junction held 10 bases outside the gene matches. In germline, CDR1 is SGHAT, CDR2 FQNNGV. The CDR3 nucleotides read TGTGCCAGCAGCTTAGAGAGATGGCGGGGGGGCCTGAATGAGCAGTTCTTC. The encoded protein is CASSLERWRGGLNEQFF.

This clone was observed many times. The gene calls are TRBV5-6 and TRBJ1-3; D gene unclear. CDR1 is SGHDT, CDR2 YYEEEE, per germline. CDR3 length equals 14 residues. Trimming left V 0 bases short and J 2 bases short, with 6 bases between. This CDR3 is CASSLAGTGNTIYF. CDR3 bases: TGTGCCAGCAGCTTGGCGGGGACTGGAAACACCATATATTTT.

The J gene is TRBJ2-7, the V gene TRBV7-6; no firm D call. The V gene's germline CDR1 is SGHVS and CDR2 FNYEAQ. The CDR3 covers 14 residues. V lost 3 bases, J lost 0 bases, and 9 bases lay in between. The CDR3 region is CASSFDASSYEQYF. CDR3 nucleotides: TGTGCCAGCAGCTTTGATGCGAGCTCCTACGAGCAGTACTTC. Filled out from reference TRBV7-6 and TRBJ2-7, the complete variable domain reads GAGVSQSPRYKVTKRGQDVALRCDPISGHVSLYWYRQALGQGPEFLTYFNYEAQQDKSGLPNDRFSAERPEGSISTLTIQRTEQRDSAMYRCASSFDASSYEQYFGPGTRLTVT.

This chain's CDR3 is CASSPELLGGSPLHF. CDR3 in DNA: TGTGCCAGCTCACCAGAGTTACTAGGGGGTTCACCCCTCCACTTT. The J gene is TRBJ1-6, the V gene TRBV18; maybe TRBD1 (6 bases). The V end was cut by 2 bases, the J end by 9 bases, with 14 bases between. The germline gives CDR1 KGHSH, CDR2 LQKENI. The CDR3 runs 15 residues. The whole variable domain, filled in from reference TRBV18 and TRBJ1-6, reads NAGVMQNPRHLVRRRGQEARLRCSPMKGHSHVYWYRQLPEEGLKFMVYLQKENIIDESGMPKERFSAEFPKEGPSILRIQQVVRGDSAAYFCASSPELLGGSPLHFGNGTRLTVT.